These T cell receptor beta chains were read from a single sample in a study of long-term antiretroviral therapy in people with HIV. The protocol was immunoSEQ multiplex PCR, while the TCRdb copy is restricted to in-frame clones and leaves out a portion. Of fewer than 30,000 clones detected, roughly 84% appear once; the ten largest clones hold more than 8%. The input for sequencing was unsorted PBMCs, taken 2.7 to 2.9 years after starting antiretroviral therapy. Every receptor here comes from a man between 25 and 39 years old with HIV. Both conserved end residues are part of each CDR3. The order of the fields is J gene, clone size, D gene, V gene, CDR3 protein, CDR3 DNA. A D gene is named only where the DNA matches it firmly. Clone size is given for some rows only: seen once, a few or many times, or a class if the clone is expanded.

>TRBJ1-5|-|TRBD1|TRBV28
CASSFPGQGLVSNQPQHF
TGTGCCAGCAGTTTTCCCGGACAGGGGCTCGTGAGCAATCAGCCCCAGCATTTT
>TRBJ2-7|-|-|TRBV30
CASAWEPYEQYF
TGTGCCTCGGCCTGGGAGCCCTACGAGCAGTACTTC
>TRBJ2-1|-|TRBD1|TRBV5-4
CASSLPGQGYNEQFF
TGTGCCAGCAGCTTGCCGGGACAGGGGTACAATGAGCAGTTCTTC
>TRBJ1-1|once|-|TRBV6-6
CASSYSGAEAFF
TGTGCCAGCAGTTACTCAGGGGCTGAAGCTTTCTTT
>TRBJ2-5|once|TRBD2|TRBV5-1
CASSLLAGVGQETQYF
TGCGCCAGCAGCTTACTAGCGGGAGTTGGGCAAGAGACCCAGTACTTC
>TRBJ1-1|-|TRBD1|TRBV5-4
CASSPADRVSEAFF
TGTGCCAGCAGCCCCGCGGACAGGGTCTCTGAAGCTTTCTTT
>TRBJ1-3|few|-|TRBV30
CARMDSGNTIYF
TGTGCCCGGATGGACTCTGGAAACACCATATATTTT
>TRBJ1-2|-|-|TRBV18
CASSPPIFTVYGYTF
TGTGCCAGCTCACCACCGATTTTCACAGTCTATGGCTACACCTTC
>TRBJ1-1|-|TRBD1|TRBV11-3
CASSKDRVNTEAFF
TGTGCCAGCAGCAAGGACAGGGTGAACACTGAAGCTTTCTTT
>TRBJ2-1|once|-|TRBV9
CASSPKWVGVTYNEQFF
TGTGCCAGCAGCCCCAAATGGGTCGGGGTGACCTACAATGAGCAGTTCTTC
>TRBJ1-4|-|-|TRBV19
CASSQGGPNEKLFF
TGTGCCAGTAGTCAGGGCGGCCCTAATGAAAAACTGTTTTTT
>TRBJ2-5|-|-|TRBV6-5
CASRLKGGSATQYF
TGTGCCAGCAGACTCAAGGGGGGATCGGCGACCCAGTACTTC
>TRBJ2-3|-|-|TRBV27
CASSPSTDTQYF
TGTGCCAGCAGTCCTTCCACAGATACGCAGTATTTT
>TRBJ2-5|-|-|TRBV14
CASSQVKETQYF
TGTGCCAGCAGCCAGGTCAAAGAGACCCAGTACTTC
>TRBJ1-1|-|TRBD1|TRBV28
CASTLGQINTEAFF
TGTGCCAGCACCTTGGGACAGATCAACACTGAAGCTTTCTTT
>TRBJ2-2|-|TRBD2|TRBV2
CASSDPGLATGELFF
TGTGCCAGCAGTGACCCGGGACTAGCGACCGGGGAGCTGTTTTTT